These 29 T cell receptor beta chains were all obtained from the same sample, sequenced in a study of blood T cell repertoires in COVID-19. TCRdb's table, derived via immunoSEQ multiplex PCR, lists solely in-frame clones and lacks some. Of 200,000 to 250,000 clones in the sample, roughly 80% are singletons; the top ten hold 10%. Sequenced: peripheral blood. These receptors were taken from a woman at least 80 years old with acute or convalescent COVID-19.

The chain joins TRBV19 to TRBJ1-2; 8 nucleotides line up with TRBD1. Germline CDR1 and CDR2: LNHDA and SQIVND (reference sequence). The V gene end was trimmed by 6 bases and the J gene end by 4 bases; junction bases not matched to a gene: 7. CDR3 length: 14 residues. The chain's CDR3 is CASSTGGGGYGYTF. The CDR3 nucleotides read TGTGCCAGTAGCACAGGGGGAGGTGGCTATGGCTACACCTTC.

The rearrangement joins TRBV27 to TRBJ2-1, with D possibly being TRBD1 (5 bases). Germline CDR1 reads MNHEY; CDR2 reads SMNVEV (reference sequence). Trimming cost V 4 bases and J 10 bases, with 8 bases left between them. The CDR3 runs 11 residues. The CDR3, as DNA: TGTGCCAGCAGTTCAGGGTACGAGCAGTTCTTC. Translated, it gives CASSSGYEQFF.

The chain recombines TRBV7-3 with TRBJ2-3; possible D gene TRBD1, 5 bases. Germline V gene sequence: CDR1 SGHTA, CDR2 FQGTGA. V was trimmed by 3 bases and J by 5 bases, leaving 9 bases between them. CDR3 size: 13 residues. This CDR3 is CASSFGREDTQYF. The CDR3 nucleotides read TGTGCCAGCAGCTTTGGCAGGGAAGATACGCAGTATTTT.

This clone was recorded a few times. The chain couples TRBV10-3 to TRBJ1-1; D unclear. The germline V gene has CDR1 ENHRY and CDR2 SYGVKD. This CDR3 spans 13 amino acids. Trimming took 9 bases from V and 4 from J, leaving 15 bases between them. CDR3 region: CAIRSEVGTEAFF. The CDR3 DNA reads TGTGCCATTCGCAGCGAGGTGGGCACTGAAGCTTTCTTT.

This sequence joins TRBV30 and TRBJ1-2; possibly TRBD1 for D (5 bases). Germline V lookup: CDR1 GTSNPN, CDR2 SVGIG (reference sequence). The V gene lost 0 bases and the J gene lost 7 bases, with 12 bases spanning the gap. This CDR3 is built from 13 residues. Here the CDR3 DNA reads TGTGCCTGGAGTGTTGGGGGGGTTCCTGGCTACACCTTC. It is translated as CAWSVGGVPGYTF.

The rearrangement uses TRBV19 and TRBJ1-1; 11 bases are a match to TRBD1. Germline values: CDR1 LNHDA, CDR2 SQIVND (reference sequence). This CDR3 has 17 amino acids. Trimming removed 1 base from V and 1 base from J; junction bases left unmatched: 5. Here the CDR3 DNA reads TGTGCCAGTAGTATAGGGACAGGGGGCGGTTGGAACACTGAAGCTTTCTTT. Protein product: CASSIGTGGGWNTEAFF.

The gene calls are TRBV15 and TRBJ2-7; D ambiguous. Germline V lookup: CDR1 LNHNV, CDR2 YYDKDF (reference sequence). This CDR3 contains 13 residues. Trimming cost V 0 bases and J 5 bases, with 8 bases left between them. The CDR3 here is CATSRDLVHEQYF. The DNA of the CDR3 is TGTGCCACCAGCAGAGATCTAGTCCACGAGCAGTACTTC. Full variable domain (outside the CDR3, taken from reference TRBV15 and TRBJ2-7): DAMVIQNPRYQVTQFGKPVTLSCSQTLNHNVMYWYQQKSSQAPKLLFHYYDKDFNNEADTPDNFQSRRPNTSFCFLDIRSPGLGDTAMYLCATSRDLVHEQYFGPGTRLTVT.

This clone was observed a handful of times. The chain uses TRBV7-9 and TRBJ1-6, with D possibly TRBD1 on 5 matching bases. Germline V CDR1 and CDR2: SEHNR, FQNEAQ (reference sequence). CDR3 length: 16 residues. Trimming pared 3 bases from V and 5 bases from J, leaving 14 bases between. The chain's CDR3 is CASSFSRWGDNSPLHF. For the CDR3, the DNA is TGTGCCAGCAGCTTTAGTCGGTGGGGCGATAATTCACCCCTCCACTTT.

V gene TRBV5-4 combines with J gene TRBJ2-1; 13 bases match TRBD2. Germline V gene lookup returns CDR1 SGHNT and CDR2 YYREEE (reference sequence). Losses at the gene ends were 0 bases for V and 6 bases for J; bases not matched to a gene: 6. The CDR3 loop spans 17 amino acids. The CDR3 DNA sequence: TGTGCCAGCAGCTTGGGGCCCACTAGCGGGGGGGCCAATGAGCAGTTCTTC. Its translation is CASSLGPTSGGANEQFF.

This sequence joins TRBV11-3 and TRBJ1-4; maybe TRBD1 (6 bases). Germline assignment: CDR1 SGHNT and CDR2 YENEEA. V lost 5 bases, J lost 8 bases, and 15 bases lay in between. The CDR3 contains 14 residues. This CDR3 reads CASSQQGGGEKLFF. Written as DNA, the CDR3 is TGTGCCAGCAGCCAACAGGGCGGTGGAGAAAAACTGTTTTTT. Filled out from reference TRBV11-3 and TRBJ1-4, the complete variable domain reads EAGVVQSPRYKIIEKKQPVAFWCNPISGHNTLYWYLQNLGQGPELLIRYENEEAVDDSQLPKDRFSAERLKGVDSTLKIQPAELGDSAVYLCASSQQGGGEKLFFGSGTQLSVL.

The CDR3 sequence is CASSEDFEHEKLFF. DNA of the CDR3: TGTGCCAGCAGTGAAGACTTCGAACATGAAAAACTGTTTTTT. V is TRBV6-1 and J is TRBJ1-4, with no clear D. V was clipped by 1 base and J by 6 bases, with 9 bases between them. This CDR3 region has 14 residues. Germline values: CDR1 MNHNS, CDR2 SASEGT.

The sample holds one count of this clone. V and J are TRBV5-6 and TRBJ2-1; TRBD1 matches at 9 bases. The germline CDR1 and CDR2 sequences are SGHDT and YYEEEE. The junction had 8 bases not matched to a gene; V was cut back by 3 bases and J by 4 bases. This CDR3 comprises 16 residues. CDR3 coding DNA: TGTGCCAGCAGCTATTGGGGGACAGGGAGGTACAATGAGCAGTTCTTC. Translated, it gives CASSYWGTGRYNEQFF.

This clone was counted only a few times. The V call is TRBV19, the J call TRBJ1-5; D not certain. The CDR3 runs to 13 residues. Germline assignment: CDR1 LNHDA and CDR2 SQIVND (reference sequence). Trimming shortened V by 4 bases and J by 5 bases, and 9 bases separated the two germline ends. In nucleotides, the CDR3 is TGTGCCAGTAGTACAAAAGCGGATCAGCCCCAGCATTTT. Protein sequence: CASSTKADQPQHF.

This clone was seen more than once but under ten times. The rearrangement links TRBV16 to TRBJ1-1; a possible D gene is TRBD1 (6 bases). This CDR3 has 14 amino acids. In germline, CDR1 is KGHSY, CDR2 FQNENV. V gave up 2 bases and J gave up 2 bases, with 9 bases separating them. CDR3 region: CASSQNRVNTEAFF. DNA for the CDR3: TGTGCCAGCAGCCAAAACAGGGTTAACACTGAAGCTTTCTTT.

The J gene is TRBJ2-7, the V gene TRBV11-3; TRBD2 matches at 10 bases. The CDR3 has 15 residues. The germline gives CDR1 SGHNT, CDR2 YENEEA. The junction had 5 bases not matched to a gene; V was cut back by 4 bases and J by 2 bases. DNA of the CDR3: TGTGCCAGCAGCTCAAGTGGACTAGCGGCCTACGAGCAGTACTTC. Protein sequence: CASSSSGLAAYEQYF.

V is TRBV29-1 and J is TRBJ2-3; 7 bases map to TRBD2. This CDR3 has 16 amino acids. In germline, CDR1 is SQVTM, CDR2 ANQGSEA. J was trimmed by 1 base and V by 3 bases; bases with no gene match: 10. The CDR3 bases are TGCAGCGTTGATGAGTCCCTTAGCGGGCGCACAGATACGCAGTATTTT. Encoded protein: CSVDESLSGRTDTQYF.

The CDR3 DNA reads as TGCGCCACTTCGACAGCCTCTGGAAACACCATATATTTT. Translating gives CATSTASGNTIYF. The rearrangement joins TRBV10-2 to TRBJ1-3, with D possibly matching TRBD1 (5 bases). CDR1 is WSHSY, CDR2 SAAADI, per germline. There are 13 residues in the CDR3. Trimming removed 10 bases at V and 0 bases at J, with 10 bases between.

This clone was found a few times. V and J are TRBV4-1 and TRBJ1-2; 10 bases match TRBD1. From germline, CDR1 is MGHRA and CDR2 YSYEKL. Trimming cost V 4 bases and J 5 bases; bases outside gene matches: 10. This CDR3 has 16 amino acids. CDR3 sequence (DNA): TGCGCCAGCAGCCCGAGGACAGGGGGAGCTGAGTATGGCTACACCTTC. Its translation: CASSPRTGGAEYGYTF.

This clone has more than one count but fewer than ten. The chain recombines TRBV3-1 (or the pseudogene TRBV3-2) with TRBJ2-7, with 12 bases aligning to TRBD2. CDR3 size: 15 residues. Looked up from germline, CDR1 is LGHDT and CDR2 is YNNKEL (reference sequence). The V gene end was trimmed by 4 bases and the J gene end by 4 bases; junction bases not matched to a gene: 5. CDR3 sequence: CASSPKGLAGYEQYF. As DNA, the CDR3 is TGTGCCAGCAGCCCGAAAGGACTAGCGGGATACGAGCAGTACTTC.

This chain connects TRBV27 to TRBJ1-3; tentatively, D is TRBD1 (6 bases). The CDR3 covers 16 residues. V was clipped by 5 bases and J by 0 bases, with 14 bases between them. From germline, CDR1 is MNHEY and CDR2 SMNVEV (reference sequence). In nucleotides, the CDR3 is TGTGCCAGCAGTCTTCAGGGGAGGGTCTCTGGAAACACCATATATTTT. Translation gives CASSLQGRVSGNTIYF.

The chain uses TRBV19 and TRBJ1-1, with D possibly being TRBD1 (5 bases). V was trimmed by 6 bases and J by 2 bases, leaving 10 bases between them. The CDR3 loop spans 13 amino acids. Germline CDR1 and CDR2: LNHDA and SQIVND (reference sequence). Written as DNA, the CDR3 is TGTGCCAGTAGGTCGACAGTCAACACTGAAGCTTTCTTT. Translating it yields CASRSTVNTEAFF.

J is TRBJ2-2 and V is TRBV7-2; TRBD2 aligns across 13 bases. The V gene's germline CDR1 is SGHTA and CDR2 FQGNSA. Trimming took 9 bases from V and 0 from J; bases not matched to a gene: 4. The CDR3 is 16 amino acids. CDR3 amino acids: CASRLAGGANTGELFF. For the CDR3, the DNA is TGTGCCAGTCGACTAGCGGGGGGCGCGAACACCGGGGAGCTGTTTTTT. The full variable domain, in which reference TRBV7-2 and TRBJ2-2 provide the parts outside the CDR3, is GAGVSQSPSNKVTEKGKDVELRCDPISGHTALYWYRQSLGQGLEFLIYFQGNSAPDKSGLPSDRFSAERTGGSVSTLTIQRTQQEDSAVYLCASRLAGGANTGELFFGEGSRLTVL.

Concerning this clone itself: The junction departs from the called germline gene at one end, perhaps through a read error. The chain uses TRBV4-2 and TRBJ1-2; the D is unclear. The CDR3 loop spans 13 amino acids. Germline V lookup: CDR1 LGHNA, CDR2 YNFKEQ. The CDR3 reads CASRQGALYGYTF. CDR3 in DNA: TGTGCCAGCAGACAAGGTGCACTCTATGGCTACACCTTC.

This clone was counted once. The chain combines TRBV6-6 with TRBJ1-5; TRBD1 matches at 7 bases. Germline-derived CDR1 and CDR2 are MNHNY and SVGAGI (reference sequence). The CDR3 sequence is 15 residues long. V was pared by 2 bases and J by 1 base, with 2 bases of the junction left unmatched. The CDR3 loop is CASSYVQGSNQPQHF. CDR3 nucleotides: TGTGCCAGCAGTTACGTACAGGGGAGCAATCAGCCCCAGCATTTT.

The chain links TRBV28 to TRBJ1-5; D ambiguous. Per germline, CDR1 MDHEN and CDR2 SYDVKM. V lost 7 bases to trimming and J lost 4 bases, with 8 bases between them. The CDR3 runs to 12 residues. The CDR3 loop is CASIGSNQPQHF. In nucleotides, the CDR3 is TGTGCCAGCATCGGTTCGAATCAGCCCCAGCATTTT.

The chain has TRBV19 and TRBJ1-2; weak D call: TRBD1 (6 bases). Trimming cost V 3 bases and J 6 bases, with 11 bases left between them. Germline V gene sequence: CDR1 LNHDA, CDR2 SQIVND (reference sequence). This CDR3 has 13 amino acids. This CDR3 reads CASSMWGRDGYTF. The DNA for the CDR3 is TGTGCCAGTAGTATGTGGGGGCGCGATGGCTACACCTTC.

The chain has TRBV24-1 and TRBJ2-7, with 7 bases aligning to TRBD1. J lost 0 bases, V lost 4 bases, and 5 bases had no gene match. The CDR3 loop spans 15 amino acids. Germline values: CDR1 KGHDR, CDR2 SFDVKD. CDR3 protein: CATSDDRESSYEQYF. For the CDR3, the DNA is TGTGCCACCAGTGACGACAGGGAGAGCTCCTACGAGCAGTACTTC.

The chain joins TRBV6-6 to TRBJ2-1; possibly TRBD2 for D (5 bases). V was clipped by 7 bases and J by 9 bases, with 10 bases between them. Germline V gene data show CDR1 as MNHNY and CDR2 as SVGAGI (reference sequence). This CDR3 has 11 residues. In DNA, the CDR3 is TGTGCCAGCACGTCGGGAACTGAGCAGTTCTTC. Amino acids: CASTSGTEQFF.

The chain is built from TRBV10-3 and TRBJ2-7; 9 bases fit TRBD1. The trim removed 6 bases at V and 0 bases at J, leaving 12 bases unmatched. This CDR3 contains 17 residues. Germline V gene lookup returns CDR1 ENHRY and CDR2 SYGVKD. CDR3 region: CAIRATSGQGSSYEQYF. DNA for the CDR3: TGTGCCATCAGAGCGACTTCGGGACAGGGTTCCTCCTACGAGCAGTACTTC.